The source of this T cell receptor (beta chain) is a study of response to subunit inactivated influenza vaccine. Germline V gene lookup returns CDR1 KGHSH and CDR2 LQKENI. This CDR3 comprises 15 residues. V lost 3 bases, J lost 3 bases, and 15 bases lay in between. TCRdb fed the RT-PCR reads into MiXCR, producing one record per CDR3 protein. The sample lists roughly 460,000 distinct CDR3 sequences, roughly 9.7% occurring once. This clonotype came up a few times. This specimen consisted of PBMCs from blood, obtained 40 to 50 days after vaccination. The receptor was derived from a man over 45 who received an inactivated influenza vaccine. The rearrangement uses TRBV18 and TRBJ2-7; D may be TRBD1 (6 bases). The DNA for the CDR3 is TGTGCCAGCTCACCGAACGACAGGCCCAACTACGAGCAGTACTTC. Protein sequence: CASSPNDRPNYEQYF.